This paragraph reports one TCR beta chain. The antigen is unknown. The CDR3 length is 15 residues. Germline CDR1 is SGHRS and CDR2 is YFSETQ. With 4 bases removed from V and 5 bases from J, the gap between germline ends came to 15 bases. The data are from a study of shared clonotypes between healthy human individuals. Study-level results: Several donors showed sharing of approximately 5% of naive CD4 clonotypes. Genetic and exposure-history diversity was limited by the small donor number.

Here immunoSEQ multiplex PCR was the method, and the copy in TCRdb shows in-frame clones only, minus some. The top ten clones hold about 0.34% of a sample with 1.6 million or so clones, around 98.5% of them seen once. The V call is TRBV5-1, the J call TRBJ1-4; a possible D gene is TRBD1 (5 bases). Source material: naive CD4+ T cells sorted from blood. The subset is: CD45RA+ positively selected. The clonotype comes from a man aged 25-45 years in good health. This chain's CDR3 is CASSESGQLNEKLFF. DNA for the CDR3: TGCGCCAGCAGCGAATCGGGGCAGTTGAATGAAAAACTGTTTTTT.